The clone carrying this T cell receptor (beta chain) was counted a single time. The antigen remains undetermined. This CDR3 is built from 16 residues. CDR1 and CDR2 (germline): MNHNY, SVGAGI (reference sequence). Trimming removed 6 bases from V and 7 bases from J; junction bases left unmatched: 12. This specimen comes from a study of T cell responses to AZD1222 COVID-19 vaccine. On the study more broadly: Second-dose groups at about 4 or about 12 weeks were pooled. General study findings and limits: Among those given AZD1222, only five or six were seropositive at baseline. Spike-specific TCR depth and breadth grew after two AZD1222 doses. Donor demographics were predominantly white British with a female majority; clonal diversity may be underestimated.

Generated by immunoSEQ multiplex PCR, the TCRdb table keeps only in-frame clones and is missing some. This sample carries approximately 79,000 clones, 80% to 90% of them seen once, and the ten largest clones take 6% to 9%. The genes are TRBV6-6 and TRBJ1-2; 12 bases match TRBD1. This TCR derives from an adult in good health. Material: peripheral blood, obtained on day 0 of AZD1222 vaccination. The CDR3: CASSETRGQGASGYTF. Written as DNA, the CDR3 is TGTGCCAGCAGCGAGACAAGGGGACAGGGGGCCAGTGGCTACACCTTC.